Presented here are 18 T cell receptor beta chains from one specimen sequenced in a study of Graves' ophthalmopathy and Graves' hyperthyroidism. Scientists amplified the TCR beta CDR3 regions from RNA transcripts. HTBI primers served in a first-round RT-PCR, which a second-round multiplex PCR followed. MiXCR, applied by TCRdb to the multiplex PCR reads, yields one record per CDR3 protein. The sample includes over a million distinct CDR3 sequences, roughly 35% of them seen just once. Material: peripheral blood or thyroid tissue (not recorded which). Receptors were obtained from an adult man with Graves' hyperthyroidism.

This clonotype has more than one count but fewer than ten. Here the CDR3 reads CASSPSSVYEQYF. The CDR3 DNA is TGTGCCAGCAGCCCATCCTCCGTCTACGAGCAGTACTTC. The chain joins TRBV12-3 or TRBV12-4 to TRBJ2-7; no clear D gene. V gave up 6 bases and J gave up 3 bases, with 12 bases separating them. The CDR3 is made up of 13 amino acids.

The chain has TRBV7-9 and TRBJ2-7; 7 bases are shared with TRBD1. Germline CDR1 is SEHNR and CDR2 is FQNEAQ (reference sequence). The CDR3 sequence is 15 residues long. V shed 5 bases, J shed 2 bases, and the junction held 9 bases outside the gene matches. The CDR3 sequence: CASSEPGQLTYEQYF. CDR3 nucleotides: TGTGCCAGCAGCGAACCGGGACAGCTTACCTACGAGCAGTACTTC.

The chain joins TRBV10-3 to TRBJ2-7; 9 bases match TRBD1. CDR1 ENHRY and CDR2 SYGVKD come from the germline V gene. Trimming took 7 bases from V and 7 from J; bases not matched to a gene: 20. This CDR3 is 17 amino acids long. CDR3 DNA sequence: TGTGCCATCAAGGGGAGACAGGGGGATCGGACTGTTAGAGAGCAGTACTTC. Amino acids: CAIKGRQGDRTVREQYF.

This chain connects TRBV7-9 to TRBJ1-5; no definite D call. The V gene lost 1 base and the J gene lost 10 bases, with 8 bases spanning the gap. CDR3 length: 12 amino acids. Germline lookup yields CDR1 SEHNR and CDR2 FQNEAQ (reference sequence). The CDR3 loop is CASSLGHLPQHF. DNA of the CDR3: TGTGCCAGCAGCTTAGGACACCTACCCCAGCATTTT. The complete variable domain, with remaining parts taken from reference TRBV7-9 and TRBJ1-5, reads DTGVSQNPRHKITKRGQNVTFRCDPISEHNRLYWYRQTLGQGPEFLTYFQNEAQLEKSRLLSDRFSAERPKGSFSTLEIQRTEQGDSAMYLCASSLGHLPQHFGDGTRLSIL.

The J gene is TRBJ2-7, the V gene TRBV24-1, with D unresolved. V was cut by 3 bases and J by 2 bases, with 7 bases left in between. The germline CDR1 and CDR2 sequences are KGHDR and SFDVKD. This CDR3 has 13 amino acids. CDR3 amino acids: CATSDGQAYEQYF. CDR3 in DNA: TGTGCCACCAGTGATGGGCAGGCCTACGAGCAGTACTTC.

Many counts were recorded for this clonotype. This rearrangement joins TRBV5-1 to TRBJ1-6; D is possibly TRBD1 (5 bases). Germline V gene sequence: CDR1 SGHRS, CDR2 YFSETQ. The germline V and J ends were trimmed by 0 bases and 11 bases, with 18 bases remaining between them. This CDR3 has 16 residues. The DNA of the CDR3 is TGCGCCAGCAGCTTGGATCAGGGTCGCGTTCGAGCACCCCTCCACTTT. Amino acid sequence: CASSLDQGRVRAPLHF.

This clonotype turned up a few times. V is TRBV10-3 and J is TRBJ2-3; 7 positions match TRBD2. Germline CDR1 is ENHRY and CDR2 is SYGVKD. The V gene end was trimmed by 8 bases and the J gene end by 3 bases; junction bases not matched to a gene: 2. There are 12 residues in the CDR3. The CDR3: CAIAGVTDTQYF. CDR3 bases: TGTGCCATCGCGGGAGTAACAGATACGCAGTATTTT.

This clonotype was seen many times. V usage is TRBV7-8 and J usage is TRBJ2-5; D tentatively reads TRBD1 or TRBD2 (5 bases each). Trimming took off 8 bases at V and 4 bases at J, with 20 bases between the two ends. CDR3 length: 15 amino acids. Germline V lookup: CDR1 SGHVS, CDR2 FQNEAQ. The CDR3 loop reads CASRPGWGFGETQYF. The CDR3 nucleotides are TGTGCCAGCCGGCCGGGTTGGGGGTTTGGAGAGACCCAGTACTTC.

Of note for this clonotype: The CDR3 ends on some other residue instead of the conserved phenylalanine or tryptophan, so this is likely a read error. The chain is built from TRBV5-1 and TRBJ1-1; 10 bases are shared with TRBD1. CDR3 length: 18 amino acids. Germline V gene sequence: CDR1 SGHRS, CDR2 YFSETQ. CDR3 DNA: TGCACCAGCAGCTTGGACGGGACAGGGGAAAACATGAACACTGAAGCTTTCCTT. This codes for CTSSLDGTGENMNTEAFL.

In its sample, this clonotype was seen a few times. The gene calls are TRBV10-3 and TRBJ2-3; TRBD1 aligns across 8 bases. V lost 6 bases to trimming and J lost 2 bases; unmatched junction nucleotides: 4. The CDR3 spans 14 residues. Germline V gene lookup returns CDR1 ENHRY and CDR2 SYGVKD. The CDR3 bases are TGTGCCATCAGCCTGACAGGGGTCACAGATACGCAGTATTTT. This encodes CAISLTGVTDTQYF.

Remarks on this clonotype: This may be a read error: a much more frequent sequence differs by one nucleotide. This chain links TRBV19 with TRBJ2-7; tentative D call: TRBD1 (6 bases). The CDR3 runs to 15 residues. V dropped 5 bases and J dropped 2 bases, with 16 bases sitting between them. Germline V gene sequence: CDR1 LNHDA, CDR2 SQIVND (reference sequence). For the CDR3, the DNA is TGTGCCAGTAGTGTCGTTTCGGACAGAGCCTACGAGCAGTACTTC. It codes for CASSVVSDRAYEQYF.

The V and J genes are TRBV24-1 and TRBJ2-7; TRBD1 matches at 8 bases. Losses at the gene ends were 2 bases for V and 1 base for J; bases not matched to a gene: 3. Germline V gives CDR1 KGHDR, CDR2 SFDVKD. The length of the CDR3 is 15 residues. CDR3 sequence reads: CATSDSDRESYEQYF. The DNA of the CDR3 is TGTGCCACCAGTGATTCGGACAGGGAATCCTACGAGCAGTACTTC.

Of note for this clonotype: This sequence may be a read error, since a much larger clone differs from it by one base. This rearrangement joins TRBV7-9 to TRBJ2-5; D is possibly TRBD1 (6 bases). V was clipped by 1 base and J by 0 bases, with 9 bases between them. There are 15 residues in the CDR3. Germline V gives CDR1 SEHNR, CDR2 FQNEAQ (reference sequence). The CDR3 is CASSLEGEYQETQYF. CDR3 nucleotide sequence: TGTGCCAGCAGCTTAGAGGGGGAGTACCAAGAGACCCAGTACTTC. Full variable domain (missing parts from reference TRBV7-9 and TRBJ2-5): DTGVSQNPRHKITKRGQNVTFRCDPISEHNRLYWYRQTLGQGPEFLTYFQNEAQLEKSRLLSDRFSAERPKGSFSTLEIQRTEQGDSAMYLCASSLEGEYQETQYFGPGTRLLVL.

The chain couples TRBV9 to TRBJ2-7; D is possibly TRBD1 (5 bases). CDR3 length equals 14 residues. Trimming took 0 bases from V and 6 from J, leaving 13 bases between them. CDR1 and CDR2 from the germline V gene are SGDLS and YYNGEE. CDR3 nucleotides: TGTGCCAGCAGCGTAGTCCCAGGGTGGGTCGAGCAGTACTTC. Protein sequence: CASSVVPGWVEQYF. Full variable domain (missing parts from reference TRBV9 and TRBJ2-7): DSGVTQTPKHLITATGQRVTLRCSPRSGDLSVYWYQQSLDQGLQFLIQYYNGEERAKGNILERFSAQQFPDLHSELNLSSLELGDSALYFCASSVVPGWVEQYFGPGTRLTVT.

Many counts were recorded for this clonotype. V is TRBV20-1 and J is TRBJ2-7, with D uncertain. This CDR3 spans 15 amino acids. The germline V gene has CDR1 DFQATT and CDR2 SNEGSKA (reference sequence). V was shortened by 2 bases and J by 2 bases, with 16 bases between the two germline ends. The CDR3 nucleotides read TGCAGTGCTAGATTATCATTCCGCCCTACCTACGAGCAGTACTTC. Its translation is CSARLSFRPTYEQYF.

V is TRBV6-4 and J is TRBJ2-7; D not resolved. The DNA matches TRBJ2-1 better at its end, which makes the J call doubtful. CDR3 length: 14 residues. Germline CDR1 is MRHNA and CDR2 is SNTAGT. The chain's CDR3 is CASSEGSEYNEQFF. The CDR3, as DNA: TGTGCCAGCAGTGAGGGAAGCGAGTACAATGAGCAGTTCTTC.

This chain uses TRBV10-3 with TRBJ2-2; D is uncertain. Deletions cut 3 bases from V and 7 bases from J, with 9 bases between. Germline V gene lookup returns CDR1 ENHRY and CDR2 SYGVKD. The CDR3 extends over 13 amino acids. In nucleotides, the CDR3 is TGTGCCATCAGTGACCATCAGCGCGGGGAGCTGTTTTTT. The encoded protein is CAISDHQRGELFF.

The table lists this clonotype with a few counts. The genes are TRBV4-1 and TRBJ1-4; maybe TRBD1 (5 bases). The CDR3 has 15 residues. The ends were cut back, 0 bases at V and 8 bases at J, with 13 bases in the middle. Germline V gene sequence: CDR1 MGHRA, CDR2 YSYEKL. The CDR3, as DNA: TGCGCCAGCAGCCAAGATGGGGGGGTTGGCGAAAAACTGTTTTTT. Translating it yields CASSQDGGVGEKLFF.